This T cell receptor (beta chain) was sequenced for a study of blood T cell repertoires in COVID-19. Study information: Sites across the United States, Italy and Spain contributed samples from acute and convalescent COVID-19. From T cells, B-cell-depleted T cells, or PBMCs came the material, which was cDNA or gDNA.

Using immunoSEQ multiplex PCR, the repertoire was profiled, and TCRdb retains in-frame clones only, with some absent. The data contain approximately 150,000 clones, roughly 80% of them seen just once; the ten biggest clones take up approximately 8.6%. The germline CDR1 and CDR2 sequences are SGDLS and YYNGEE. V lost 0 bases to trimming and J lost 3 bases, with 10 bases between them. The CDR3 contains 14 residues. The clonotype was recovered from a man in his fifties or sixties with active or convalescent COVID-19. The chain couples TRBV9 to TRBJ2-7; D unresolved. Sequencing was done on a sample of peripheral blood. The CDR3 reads CASSVDGRIYEQYF. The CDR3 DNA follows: TGTGCCAGCAGCGTAGATGGCAGGATCTACGAGCAGTACTTC.